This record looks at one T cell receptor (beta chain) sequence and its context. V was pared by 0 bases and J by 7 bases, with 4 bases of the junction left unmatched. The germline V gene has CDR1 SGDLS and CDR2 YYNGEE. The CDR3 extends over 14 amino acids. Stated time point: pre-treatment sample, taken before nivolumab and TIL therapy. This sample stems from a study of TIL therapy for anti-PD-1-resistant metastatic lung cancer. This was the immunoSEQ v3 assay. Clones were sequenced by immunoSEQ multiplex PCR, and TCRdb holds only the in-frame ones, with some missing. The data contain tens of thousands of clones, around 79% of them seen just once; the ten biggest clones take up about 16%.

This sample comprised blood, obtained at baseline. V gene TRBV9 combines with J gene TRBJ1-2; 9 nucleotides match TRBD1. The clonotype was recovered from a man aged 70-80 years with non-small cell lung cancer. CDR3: CASSVDVGQGGYTF. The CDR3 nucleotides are TGTGCCAGCAGCGTAGATGTGGGACAGGGTGGCTACACCTTC.